A single sample gave rise to the 10 T cell receptor beta chains below, sequenced in a study of cytomegalovirus exposure and HLA in healthy donors. Profiling relied on immunoSEQ multiplex PCR, and the TCRdb table lists in-frame clones only, not all of them. The data show around 190,000 clones, 85% seen once. The sequencing sample was made of PBMCs. The source is a man younger than 30 in good health and CMV-seropositive.

The J gene is TRBJ2-7, the V gene TRBV10-3, with D possibly TRBD2 on 6 matching bases. Germline CDR1 is ENHRY and CDR2 is SYGVKD. The CDR3 loop spans 18 amino acids. V lost 3 bases, J lost 3 bases, and 24 bases lay in between. CDR3 sequence: CAISDPAGSGRPHYEQYF. CDR3 sequence (DNA): TGTGCCATCAGTGATCCCGCGGGGAGTGGTAGACCGCACTACGAGCAGTACTTC.

This rearrangement joins TRBV28 to TRBJ1-2, with a possible D match to TRBD1 (6 bases). Trimming pared 6 bases from V and 2 bases from J, leaving 19 bases between. Germline assignment: CDR1 MDHEN and CDR2 SYDVKM. The CDR3 has 16 residues. CDR3 nucleotides: TGTGCCAGCAGGCGGGGTGGGGGGGCAGAGAACTATGGCTACACCTTC. It specifies CASRRGGGAENYGYTF.

The genes are TRBV5-6 and TRBJ2-3, with 7 positions matching TRBD1. Germline CDR1 SGHDT, CDR2 YYEEEE. This CDR3 contains 18 residues. With 0 bases clipped from V and 2 bases from J, the junction kept 12 bases outside the gene matches. DNA of the CDR3: TGTGCCAGCAGCTTGGTAGGGGGCGAAGGGAGAGACACAGATACGCAGTATTTT. This encodes CASSLVGGEGRDTDTQYF.

This clone was detected only once. The chain has TRBV5-6 and TRBJ1-4; D not resolved. Germline CDR1 is SGHDT and CDR2 is YYEEEE. V was pared by 2 bases and J by 5 bases, with 10 bases between. The CDR3 totals 14 residues. The CDR3 DNA follows: TGTGCCAGCAGCTTCAGGCAGTCCAATGAAAAACTGTTTTTT. It is translated as CASSFRQSNEKLFF.

The rearrangement uses TRBV10-3 and TRBJ1-4, with 7 bases fitting TRBD1. CDR3 size: 15 residues. J lost 7 bases, V lost 0 bases, and 5 bases had no gene match. Germline V gene lookup returns CDR1 ENHRY and CDR2 SYGVKD. The CDR3 sequence is CAISESLAGGEKLFF. The CDR3 DNA reads as TGTGCCATCAGTGAGTCGTTGGCAGGGGGTGAAAAACTGTTTTTT.

The rearrangement joins TRBV27 to TRBJ1-1; 9 nucleotides agree with TRBD1. Germline V CDR1 and CDR2: MNHEY, SMNVEV (reference sequence). Trimming took 6 bases from V and 3 from J; bases not matched to a gene: 8. CDR3 length: 15 residues. CDR3 nucleotides: TGTGCCAGCAGACCGAGGGGACAGGGTGACACTGAAGCTTTCTTT. Translating it yields CASRPRGQGDTEAFF.

This chain connects TRBV4-1 to TRBJ1-1; TRBD1 is a possible D gene (5 bases). The V end lost 4 bases, the J end lost 0 bases, and 18 bases lay between the germline ends. The CDR3 spans 17 residues. The germline CDR1 and CDR2 sequences are MGHRA and YSYEKL. CDR3 loop: CASSPLATGGLNTEAFF. CDR3 coding DNA: TGCGCCAGCAGCCCCCTTGCCACAGGTGGGCTGAACACTGAAGCTTTCTTT.

J is TRBJ2-5 and V is TRBV7-2; D perhaps matches TRBD2 (6 bases). The germline V and J ends were trimmed by 4 bases and 10 bases, with 19 bases remaining between them. CDR3 length: 14 amino acids. Looked up from germline, CDR1 is SGHTA and CDR2 is FQGNSA. CDR3 nucleotide sequence: TGTGCCAGCAGCTCAAGTAGCGGTGACGGTTACCAGTACTTC. It specifies CASSSSSGDGYQYF.

V is TRBV27 and J is TRBJ2-2; possibly TRBD2 for D (6 bases). This CDR3 has 15 residues. V dropped 5 bases and J dropped 4 bases, with 14 bases sitting between them. CDR1 MNHEY and CDR2 SMNVEV come from the germline V gene (reference sequence). CDR3 residues: CASSRSSGPTGELFF. CDR3 DNA sequence: TGTGCCAGCAGTCGGAGTAGCGGACCCACCGGGGAGCTGTTTTTT.

In its sample, this clone was seen a few times. V usage is TRBV30 and J usage is TRBJ1-2; 7 bases agree with TRBD1. In germline, CDR1 is GTSNPN, CDR2 SVGIG (reference sequence). The V and J ends lost 0 bases and 8 bases, in that order; junction bases with no gene match: 6. This CDR3 has 13 residues. The CDR3 loop reads CAWSVGGPGGYTF. The CDR3 DNA follows: TGTGCCTGGAGTGTAGGGGGCCCGGGGGGCTACACCTTC.